This T cell receptor (beta chain) was found in a study of blood T cells in healthy people across ages. Broader study findings: The recorded TCR beta diversity per million T cells decreased in a roughly linear manner with age.

A word on this clonotype: The antigen is unknown.

Primers used in a second PCR of about 7 to 12 cycles were a sample-barcoded 5' primer and a J-beta primer mix. TCRdb recomputed calls from the 5' RACE reads with MiXCR, one row per CDR3 protein. The sample gives some 940,000 distinct CDR3 sequences, under 35% of which show up once; roughly 10% is in the top ten. Germline assignment: CDR1 SGHAT and CDR2 FQNNGV. Trimming left V 2 bases short and J 2 bases short, with 13 bases between. CDR3 length: 16 amino acids. The sample was also reused in another study, on T cells of mothers and their children. That report adds: Material was donated by three healthy Caucasian mothers and their six children. Sequencing returned over 8 million TCR beta CDR3 reads per mother and several million per child.

The sample was blood. This chain uses TRBV11-2 with TRBJ1-5; D possibly corresponds to TRBD1 (6 bases). The TCR sequence derives from a woman aged 40 to 50 in good health. The CDR3 DNA reads as TGTGCCAGCAGCTTAAGTGGGGGCGTTGGCAATCAGCCCCAGCATTTT. It codes for CASSLSGGVGNQPQHF.